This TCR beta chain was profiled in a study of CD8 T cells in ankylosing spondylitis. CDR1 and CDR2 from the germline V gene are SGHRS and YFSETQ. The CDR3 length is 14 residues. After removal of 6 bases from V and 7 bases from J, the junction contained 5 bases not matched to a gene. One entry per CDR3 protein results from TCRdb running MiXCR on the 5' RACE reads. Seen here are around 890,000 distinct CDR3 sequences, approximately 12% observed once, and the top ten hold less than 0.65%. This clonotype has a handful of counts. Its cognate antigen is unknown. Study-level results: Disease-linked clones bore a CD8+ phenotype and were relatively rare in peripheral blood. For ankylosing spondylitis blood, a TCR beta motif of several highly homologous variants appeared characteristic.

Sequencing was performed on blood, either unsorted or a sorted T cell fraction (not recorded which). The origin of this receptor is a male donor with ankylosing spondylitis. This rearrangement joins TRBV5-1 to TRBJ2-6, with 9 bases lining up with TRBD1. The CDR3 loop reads CASTRTGAANVLTF. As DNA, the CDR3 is TGCGCCAGCACTCGGACAGGGGCAGCCAACGTCCTGACTTTC.